The present T cell receptor beta chain was sequenced within a study of T cell repertoires in cytomegalovirus infection. At the level of the study: Both a matching HLA type and CMV infection were indicated by public TCR beta signatures.

This clonotype was counted at least ten times. Its target is not known. TCRdb re-called the reads through MiXCR, storing one row per CDR3 protein. The sample gives hundreds of thousands of distinct CDR3 sequences, 18% of which show up once; less than 9.5% is in the top ten. Study-level results: Cumulative public TCR beta family frequency identified CMV carriers with the relevant HLA. Predominance within the ex vivo response was attributable to HLA-C-restricted CMV-specific TCR beta clonotypes.

The TCR sequence derives from a human donor in good health (CMV status not recorded). Some clones in this sample may be carry-over from other donors' samples. Sample: PBMCs.

The CDR3 reads CASSLVSGATDTQYF. The DNA for the CDR3 is TGTGCCAGCAGCTTAGTTAGCGGAGCCACAGATACGCAGTATTTT. This chain joins TRBV7-2 and TRBJ2-3; TRBD2 might be the D (6 bases). Between the trimmed V and J ends, which lost 1 base and 2 bases, there was a span of 10 bases. The germline CDR1 and CDR2 sequences are SGHTA and FQGNSA. CDR3 length equals 15 residues.